The 21 T cell receptor beta chains reported below all come from one sample, sequenced in a study of Graves' ophthalmopathy and Graves' hyperthyroidism. The sequenced template was RNA, covering the TCR beta CDR3 region. Investigators did first-round RT-PCR with HTBI primers, then second-round multiplex PCR. TCRdb fed the multiplex PCR reads into MiXCR, producing one record per CDR3 protein. The repertoire includes 170,000 or so distinct CDR3 sequences, 30% to 45% of them detected once, and nearly 9% sits in the top ten. The sequencing input was peripheral blood. These TCRs come from a man between 25 and 39 years old with Graves' ophthalmopathy.

The chain has TRBV7-2 and TRBJ1-1; possibly TRBD1 for D (5 bases). V was clipped by 0 bases and J by 8 bases, with 13 bases between them. The germline CDR1 and CDR2 sequences are SGHTA and FQGNSA. CDR3 length: 14 residues. This CDR3 reads CASSLAATEKEAFF. The CDR3 region has the DNA TGTGCCAGCAGCTTAGCGGCGACAGAGAAAGAAGCTTTCTTT.

This clonotype was picked up many times. The gene calls are TRBV27 and TRBJ1-5; D gene unclear. V was clipped by 5 bases and J by 4 bases, with 15 bases between them. This CDR3 has 15 residues. Germline lookup yields CDR1 MNHEY and CDR2 SMNVEV (reference sequence). The CDR3 spells CASSPLGGPNQPQHF. In DNA form, the CDR3 reads TGTGCCAGCAGTCCCCTCGGAGGGCCTAATCAGCCCCAGCATTTT.

This clonotype was seen a single time. The genes are TRBV29-1 and TRBJ2-7; 7 nucleotides match TRBD1. Germline CDR1 SQVTM, CDR2 ANQGSEA. This CDR3 region has 15 residues. After removal of 1 base from V and 9 bases from J, the junction contained 15 bases not matched to a gene. Here the CDR3 DNA reads TGCAGCGTTGAAGGCCTCGACAGGGTGGGGGTTAGGCAGTACTTC. Its protein is CSVEGLDRVGVRQYF.

This clonotype was counted once. The chain is built from TRBV7-3 and TRBJ2-5; D perhaps matches TRBD2 (5 bases). Looked up from germline, CDR1 is SGHTA and CDR2 is FQGTGA. The germline V and J ends were trimmed by 2 bases and 1 base, with 8 bases remaining between them. CDR3 length: 14 residues. CDR3: CASSLFGVQETQYF. The CDR3 DNA reads TGTGCCAGCAGCTTATTCGGGGTCCAAGAGACCCAGTACTTC.

The chain employs TRBV28 and TRBJ1-1; D ambiguous. The germline V gene encodes CDR1 MDHEN and CDR2 SYDVKM. CDR3 length: 14 residues. V gave up 9 bases and J gave up 0 bases, with 14 bases separating them. The CDR3 bases are TGTGCCAGTTCCCAAATGAGACTGAACACTGAAGCTTTCTTT. Translating gives CASSQMRLNTEAFF.

A note on this clonotype: At one boundary the junction diverges from the germline segment, which might be a read error. The V gene is TRBV6-2 or TRBV6-3, the J gene TRBJ2-7, with D tentatively TRBD1 or TRBD2 (5 bases each). Germline assignment: CDR1 MNHEY and CDR2 SVGEGT. The CDR3 consists of 16 residues. In DNA, the CDR3 is TGTGCCAGTAGTTACTCGCCAGAGGGGCCAGCCTACGAGCAGTACTTC. This sequence encodes CASSYSPEGPAYEQYF.

This clonotype turned up a few times. The chain couples TRBV7-8 to TRBJ2-5, with D uncertain. This CDR3 is built from 12 residues. The V and J ends lost 4 bases and 5 bases respectively, with 8 bases between them. Per the germline V gene, CDR1 is SGHVS and CDR2 is FQNEAQ. CDR3 sequence reads: CASSSHAETQYF. The CDR3 region has the DNA TGTGCCAGCAGCTCCCACGCGGAGACCCAGTACTTC. The complete variable domain, with remaining parts taken from reference TRBV7-8 and TRBJ2-5, reads GAGVSQSPRYKVAKRGQDVALRCDPISGHVSLFWYQQALGQGPEFLTYFQNEAQLDKSGLPSDRFFAERPEGSVSTLKIQRTQQEDSAVYLCASSSHAETQYFGPGTRLLVL.

At least ten counts were recorded for this clonotype. J is TRBJ2-5 and V is TRBV13; 7 bases map to TRBD1. With 0 bases clipped from V and 2 bases from J, the junction kept 12 bases outside the gene matches. Germline CDR1 and CDR2: PRHDT and FYEKMQ (reference sequence). This CDR3 has 18 residues. The CDR3 bases are TGTGCCAGCAGCTTAGGCCAGGGGGTGAGGATATGTCAAGAGACCCAGTACTTC. It yields the protein CASSLGQGVRICQETQYF.

CDR3 sequence (DNA): TGTGCCAGCAGTTCCCTACTGCGTTCTGGCTACGAGCAGTACTTC. It yields the protein CASSSLLRSGYEQYF. The chain carries TRBV6-5 and TRBJ2-7; D is unclear. The CDR3 consists of 15 residues. Per the germline V gene, CDR1 is MNHEY and CDR2 is SVGAGI. Trimming stripped 4 bases from V and 3 bases from J, with 16 bases between.

V and J are TRBV6-1 and TRBJ2-7; D uncertain. Trimming stripped 6 bases from V and 3 bases from J, with 12 bases between. Germline V gene lookup returns CDR1 MNHNS and CDR2 SASEGT. The CDR3 covers 13 residues. CDR3 amino acids: CASSLGSIYEQYF. Here the CDR3 DNA reads TGTGCCAGCAGCCTCGGGTCTATCTACGAGCAGTACTTC.

This clonotype came up many times. DNA of the CDR3: TGTGCCAGCAGCGCCGGGACAGGGGCTGGCTACACCTTC. It is translated as CASSAGTGAGYTF. The V call is TRBV7-9, the J call TRBJ1-2; 10 nucleotides agree with TRBD1. Germline-derived CDR1 and CDR2 are SEHNR and FQNEAQ (reference sequence). With V trimmed by 5 bases and J by 7 bases, 4 bases remained unmatched. The CDR3 is 13 residues long. The entire variable domain, with the rest obtained from reference TRBV7-9 and TRBJ1-2, is as follows: DTGVSQNPRHKITKRGQNVTFRCDPISEHNRLYWYRQTLGQGPEFLTYFQNEAQLEKSRLLSDRFSAERPKGSFSTLEIQRTEQGDSAMYLCASSAGTGAGYTFGSGTRLTVV.

This chain connects TRBV5-1 to TRBJ2-4; 7 bases align to TRBD1. The CDR3 extends over 14 amino acids. Germline trimming cut 4 bases from V and 7 bases from J; bases unmatched to any gene: 8. Germline CDR1 is SGHRS and CDR2 is YFSETQ. Here the CDR3 reads CASSADREENIQYF. The CDR3 bases are TGCGCCAGCAGCGCCGACAGGGAAGAGAACATTCAGTACTTC.

This clonotype has a count of ten or more. The chain uses TRBV2 and TRBJ2-2, with 7 bases fitting TRBD1. The CDR3 is 13 residues long. V lost 5 bases, J lost 5 bases, and 2 bases stayed unmatched. Germline V lookup: CDR1 SNHLY, CDR2 FYNNEI. The CDR3 nucleotides read TGTGCCAGCAGTCCGACAGGGACCGGGGAGCTGTTTTTT. Encoded protein: CASSPTGTGELFF.

This clonotype was recorded only once. This chain joins TRBV20-1 and TRBJ2-2, with 9 positions matching TRBD2. The CDR3 totals 19 residues. The V gene's germline CDR1 is DFQATT and CDR2 SNEGSKA (reference sequence). The V and J ends lost 1 base and 0 bases, in that order; junction bases with no gene match: 12. The CDR3, as DNA: TGCAGTGCTAGAGTCCCCCCGGGACTAGCTATCGCGAACACCGGGGAGCTGTTTTTT. As protein: CSARVPPGLAIANTGELFF.

The chain couples TRBV7-8 to TRBJ1-5; 7 nucleotides agree with TRBD1. CDR3 length equals 14 residues. CDR1 and CDR2 from the germline V gene are SGHVS and FQNEAQ. V was pared by 1 base and J by 7 bases, with 4 bases of the junction left unmatched. The CDR3 DNA reads as TGTGCCAGCAGCTTAGTGACAGGGTCGCAGCCCCAGCATTTT. Protein product: CASSLVTGSQPQHF. The full variable domain, rest sourced from reference TRBV7-8 and TRBJ1-5, is GAGVSQSPRYKVAKRGQDVALRCDPISGHVSLFWYQQALGQGPEFLTYFQNEAQLDKSGLPSDRFFAERPEGSVSTLKIQRTQQEDSAVYLCASSLVTGSQPQHFGDGTRLSIL.

This clonotype has at least ten counts. V is TRBV29-1 and J is TRBJ2-5; TRBD1 agrees at 7 bases. CDR3 length equals 13 residues. The germline V gene encodes CDR1 SQVTM and CDR2 ANQGSEA. The junction had 4 bases not matched to a gene; V was cut back by 4 bases and J by 2 bases. CDR3 bases: TGCAGCGTTGCGGACAGGCGGCAAGAGACCCAGTACTTC. Encoded protein: CSVADRRQETQYF.

This clonotype was counted a few times. The chain combines TRBV28 with TRBJ2-5; D gene unclear. The CDR3 length is 16 residues. Germline V gene sequence: CDR1 MDHEN, CDR2 SYDVKM. V lost 3 bases and J lost 4, with 18 bases in between. For the CDR3, the DNA is TGTGCCAGCAGTTTCGGTCCCTATAACGGCAGAGAGACCCAGTACTTC. Amino acids: CASSFGPYNGRETQYF.

This clonotype turned up a few times. V is TRBV6-2 or TRBV6-3 and J is TRBJ1-5, with D unresolved. The length of the CDR3 is 12 residues. CDR1 and CDR2 (germline): MNHEY, SVGEGT. The ends were cut back, 4 bases at V and 5 bases at J, with 6 bases in the middle. In DNA, the CDR3 is TGTGCCAGCAGTTCTATCTATCAGCCCCAGCATTTT. Amino acids: CASSSIYQPQHF.

The chain couples TRBV12-3 or TRBV12-4 to TRBJ1-6, with TRBD1 matching 9 bases. J was trimmed by 8 bases and V by 0 bases; bases with no gene match: 5. This CDR3 comprises 16 residues. This CDR3 reads CASSLAPTGGYSPLHF. CDR3 nucleotide sequence: TGTGCCAGCAGTTTAGCGCCGACAGGGGGATATTCACCCCTCCACTTT.

The chain joins TRBV7-2 to TRBJ2-5; TRBD2 matches 13 bases. The CDR3 spans 16 residues. The junction had 7 bases not matched to a gene; V was cut back by 2 bases and J by 7 bases. Per germline, CDR1 SGHTA and CDR2 FQGNSA. DNA for the CDR3: TGTGCCAGCAGCTTAATGACTAGCGGGGGGTCGGGGACCCAGTACTTC. It encodes CASSLMTSGGSGTQYF.

This clonotype was counted many times. CDR3 DNA sequence: TGTGCCAGCAGTTTGTACCGCCAGGGTATTCAAGAGACCCAGTACTTC. Translating gives CASSLYRQGIQETQYF. The chain has TRBV6-5 and TRBJ2-5; D may be TRBD1 (5 bases). The V gene's germline CDR1 is MNHEY and CDR2 SVGAGI. The V end was cut by 4 bases, the J end by 2 bases, with 17 bases between. The CDR3 is 16 amino acids.